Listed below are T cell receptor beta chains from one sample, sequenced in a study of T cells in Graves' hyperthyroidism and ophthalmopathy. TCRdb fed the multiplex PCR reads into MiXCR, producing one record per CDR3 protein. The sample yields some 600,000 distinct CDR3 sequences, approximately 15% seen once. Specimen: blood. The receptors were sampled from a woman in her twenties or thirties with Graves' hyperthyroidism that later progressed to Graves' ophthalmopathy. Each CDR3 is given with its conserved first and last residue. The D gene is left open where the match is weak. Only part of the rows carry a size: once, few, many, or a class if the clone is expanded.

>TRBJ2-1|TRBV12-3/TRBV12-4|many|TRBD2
CASRVLSGGEQFF
TGTGCCAGCAGGGTCTTATCGGGGGGTGAGCAGTTCTTC
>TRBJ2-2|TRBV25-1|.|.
CASTLGSGNTGELFF
TGTGCCAGCACCCTGGGTAGCGGGAACACCGGGGAGCTGTTTTTT
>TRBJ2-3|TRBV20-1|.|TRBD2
CSAPGEGRVDTQYF
TGCAGTGCTCCCGGGGAGGGCCGGGTAGATACGCAGTATTTT
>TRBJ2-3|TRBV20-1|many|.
CSASWNTDTQYF
TGCAGTGCCTCCTGGAACACAGATACGCAGTATTTT
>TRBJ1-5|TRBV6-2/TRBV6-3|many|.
CASSYSREPQHF
TGTGCCAGCAGTTACTCGAGGGAGCCCCAGCATTTT
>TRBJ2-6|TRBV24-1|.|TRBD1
CATSDRDRYSGANVLTF
TGTGCCACCAGTGATCGGGACAGATACTCTGGGGCCAACGTCCTGACTTTC
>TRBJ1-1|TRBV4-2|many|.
CASSQEERTEAFF
TGTGCCAGCAGCCAAGAGGAGAGGACTGAAGCTTTCTTT
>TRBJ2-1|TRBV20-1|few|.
CSARDSQDKNEQFF
TGCAGTGCTAGAGATTCCCAGGATAAAAATGAGCAGTTCTTC
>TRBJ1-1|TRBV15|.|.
CATSREAGHTEAFF
TGTGCCACCAGCAGAGAGGCAGGGCACACTGAAGCTTTCTTT
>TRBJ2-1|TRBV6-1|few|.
CASDSVSYNEQFF
TGTGCCAGCGACAGTGTGTCCTACAATGAGCAGTTCTTC
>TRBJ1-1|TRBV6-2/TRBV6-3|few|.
CASGPKMNTEAFF
TGTGCCAGCGGACCTAAGATGAACACTGAAGCTTTCTTT
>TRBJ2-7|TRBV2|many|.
CATSPDSSYEQYF
TGTGCCACCTCGCCTGACAGTTCCTACGAGCAGTACTTC
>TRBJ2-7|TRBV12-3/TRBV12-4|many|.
CASSPARTRHYEQYF
TGTGCCAGCAGCCCCGCCCGGACGCGCCACTACGAGCAGTACTTC
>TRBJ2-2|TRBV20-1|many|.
CSARVVDTGELFF
TGCAGTGCTAGGGTGGTGGACACCGGGGAGCTGTTTTTT
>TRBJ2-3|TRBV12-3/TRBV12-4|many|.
CASRLGQGGTDGQYF
TGTGCCAGCAGATTGGGGCAGGGAGGAACAGATGGGCAGTATTTT
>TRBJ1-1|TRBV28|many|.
CASSFLIGPRSLGGNTEAFF
TGTGCCAGCAGTTTCTTGATTGGGCCTCGGTCGTTGGGGGGGAACACTGAAGCTTTCTTT
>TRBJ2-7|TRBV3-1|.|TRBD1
CASSQDQGTGGAGQYF
TGTGCCAGCAGCCAAGATCAGGGGACAGGGGGCGCCGGGCAGTACTTC
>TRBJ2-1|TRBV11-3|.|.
CASSQGAYPGVDYNEQFF
TGCGCCAGCAGCCAAGGGGCCTACCCGGGAGTGGACTACAATGAGCAGTTCTTC
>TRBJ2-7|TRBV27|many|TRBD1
CASSTFGTGLRYEQYF
TGTGCCAGCAGTACCTTCGGGACAGGGCTAAGGTACGAGCAGTACTTC
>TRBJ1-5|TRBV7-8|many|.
CASSLGAQTSNQPQHF
TGTGCCAGCAGCTTAGGGGCACAGACAAGCAATCAGCCCCAGCATTTT
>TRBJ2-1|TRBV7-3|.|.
CASSLIGVPYNEQFF
TGTGCCAGCAGCTTAATAGGGGTCCCCTACAATGAGCAGTTCTTC
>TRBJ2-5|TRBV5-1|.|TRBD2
CASRGGAGVGETQYF
TGCGCCAGCAGGGGCGGAGCGGGAGTGGGAGAGACCCAGTACTTC
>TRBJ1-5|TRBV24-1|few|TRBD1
CATSDRAGQPQHF
TGTGCCACATCGGACAGGGCGGGGCAGCCCCAGCATTTT
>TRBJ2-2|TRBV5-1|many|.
CASSGPNTGELFF
TGCGCCAGCTCAGGGCCGAACACCGGGGAGCTGTTTTTT
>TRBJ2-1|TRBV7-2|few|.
CASSVSESIYNEQFF
TGTGCCAGCAGCGTAAGCGAATCAATCTACAATGAGCAGTTCTTC
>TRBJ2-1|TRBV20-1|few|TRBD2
CSAPTSGNNYEQFF
TGCAGTGCCCCGACTAGCGGGAACAACTATGAGCAGTTCTTC
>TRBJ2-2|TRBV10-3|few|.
CAISGPGKSDGELFF
TGTGCCATCAGTGGCCCAGGAAAAAGTGACGGGGAGCTGTTTTTT